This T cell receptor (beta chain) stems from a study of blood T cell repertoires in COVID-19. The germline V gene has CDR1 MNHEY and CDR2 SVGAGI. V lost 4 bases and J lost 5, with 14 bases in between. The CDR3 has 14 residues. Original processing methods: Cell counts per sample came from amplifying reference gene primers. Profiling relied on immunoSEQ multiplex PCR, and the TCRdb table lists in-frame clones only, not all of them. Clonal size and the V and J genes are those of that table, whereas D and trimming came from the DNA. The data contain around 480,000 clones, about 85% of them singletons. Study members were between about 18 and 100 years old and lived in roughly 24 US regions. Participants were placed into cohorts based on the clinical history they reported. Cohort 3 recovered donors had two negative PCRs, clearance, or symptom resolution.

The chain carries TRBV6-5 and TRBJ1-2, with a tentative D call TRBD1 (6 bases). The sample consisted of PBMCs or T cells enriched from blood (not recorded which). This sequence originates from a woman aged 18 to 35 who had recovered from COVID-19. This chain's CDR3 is CASSSGTPPYGYTF. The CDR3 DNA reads TGTGCCAGCAGTTCCGGGACACCTCCTTATGGCTACACCTTC.